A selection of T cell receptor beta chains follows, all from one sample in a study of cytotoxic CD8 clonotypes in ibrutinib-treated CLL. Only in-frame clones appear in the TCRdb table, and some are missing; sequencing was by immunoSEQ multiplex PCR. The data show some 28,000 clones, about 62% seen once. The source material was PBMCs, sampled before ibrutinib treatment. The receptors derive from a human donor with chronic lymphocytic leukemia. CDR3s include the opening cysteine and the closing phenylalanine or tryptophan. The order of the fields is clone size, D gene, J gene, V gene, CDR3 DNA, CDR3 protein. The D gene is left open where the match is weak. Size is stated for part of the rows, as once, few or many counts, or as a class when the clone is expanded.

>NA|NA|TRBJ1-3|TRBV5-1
TGCGCCAGCAGCTTGTCGGGGGAGACCATATATTTT
CASSLSGETIYF
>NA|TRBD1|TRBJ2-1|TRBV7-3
TGTGCCAGCAGCTCCGACAGGGGGCCCTACAATGAGCAGTTCTTC
CASSSDRGPYNEQFF
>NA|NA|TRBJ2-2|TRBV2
TGTGCCAGCATGGGGTTAAGGGGGGCAAACACCGGGGAGCTGTTTTTT
CASMGLRGANTGELFF
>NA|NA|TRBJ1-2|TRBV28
TGTGCCAGCGGGGGCTTGGAGGGCTACACCTTC
CASGGLEGYTF
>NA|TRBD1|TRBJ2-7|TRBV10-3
TGTGCCATCAGTGAGCCGACAGGGGGCCGGTACGAGCAGTACTTC
CAISEPTGGRYEQYF
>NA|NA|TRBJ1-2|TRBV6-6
TGTGCCAGCAGTGGGGCACTCCGTGGCTACACCTTC
CASSGALRGYTF
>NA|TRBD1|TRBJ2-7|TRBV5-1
TGCGCCAGCAGTGCTGACAGGGGGCCCTACGAGCAGTACTTC
CASSADRGPYEQYF
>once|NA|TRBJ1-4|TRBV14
TGTGCCAGCAGCCAGTATTACGCCGGGGGACCGGGGCGTATGTGGGGTACTAATGAAAAACTGTTTTTT
CASSQYYAGGPGRMWGTNEKLFF
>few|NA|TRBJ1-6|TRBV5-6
TGTGCCAGCAGCTTGGCGGTAGGGGGGAATTCACCCCTCCACTTT
CASSLAVGGNSPLHF
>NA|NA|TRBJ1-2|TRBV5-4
TGTGCCAGCAGCTTGGCAGCTAACTATGGCTACACCTTC
CASSLAANYGYTF
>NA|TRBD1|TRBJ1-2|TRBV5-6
TGTGCCAGCAGCTTGGAAAGGGGGCGGGTTGGCTACACCTTC
CASSLERGRVGYTF
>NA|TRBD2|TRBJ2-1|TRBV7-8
TGTGCCAGCAGCTCGCGACTAGCGGAGTCAGGTAGTGAGCAGTTCTTC
CASSSRLAESGSEQFF
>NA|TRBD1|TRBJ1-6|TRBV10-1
TGCGCCAGCAGTGGTACCAGGGGGCCGGGAAGACCCCTCCACTTT
CASSGTRGPGRPLHF
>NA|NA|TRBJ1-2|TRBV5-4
TGTGCCAGCAGCTTTCATCAGGGTAACTATGGCTACACCTTC
CASSFHQGNYGYTF
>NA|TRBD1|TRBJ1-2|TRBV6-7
TGTGCCAGCAGTTACAGGGACAGCCCTTTACCCTGCTATGGCTACACCTTC
CASSYRDSPLPCYGYTF
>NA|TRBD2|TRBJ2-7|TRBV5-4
TGTGCCAGCAGCTTTAGCGGGGGGGCCTACGAGCAGTACTTC
CASSFSGGAYEQYF
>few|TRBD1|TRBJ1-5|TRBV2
TGTGCCAGCAGTGAACGACAGGGGGCGCGCAGCAATCAGCCCCAGCATTTT
CASSERQGARSNQPQHF
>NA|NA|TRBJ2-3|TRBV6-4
TGTGCCAGTAAGAAGACTCCTTTAAGCACAGATACGCAGTATTTT
CASKKTPLSTDTQYF
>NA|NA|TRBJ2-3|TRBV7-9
TGTGCCAGCAGCCCCGATTCCCACCTAGATACGCAGTATTTT
CASSPDSHLDTQYF
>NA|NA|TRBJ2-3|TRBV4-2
TGTGCCAGCAGCCTCCAGGGGCCTAGCGAAACTAGCACAGATACGCAGTATTTT
CASSLQGPSETSTDTQYF
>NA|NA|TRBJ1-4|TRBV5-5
TGTGCCAGCGTATCTCTCCCGGGGGACAATGAAAAACTGTTTTTT
CASVSLPGDNEKLFF
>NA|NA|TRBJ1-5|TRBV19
TGTGCCAGTAGTGGGCACAAGCAGCCTAGCAATCAGCCCCAGCATTTT
CASSGHKQPSNQPQHF
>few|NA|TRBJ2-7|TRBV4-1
TGCGCCAGCAGCCTCCACAGGGAGGGGGCCTACGAGCAGTACTTC
CASSLHREGAYEQYF
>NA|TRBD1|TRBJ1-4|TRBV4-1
TGCGCCAGCAGCCAAGACCCGGTTTCAGGGGGACTGTTTTTT
CASSQDPVSGGLFF
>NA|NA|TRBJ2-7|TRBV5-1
TGCGCCAGCAGCTTGGAAGGGACGTCCGCAAGGTTCGCCTACGAGCAGTACTTC
CASSLEGTSARFAYEQYF
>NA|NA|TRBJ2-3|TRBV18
TGTGCCAGCTCACCAAGGAGGGAGGGCACAGATACGCAGTATTTT
CASSPRREGTDTQYF
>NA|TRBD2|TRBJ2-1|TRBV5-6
TGTGCCAGCAGCTTGAGCCTAGCGGATAATGAGCAGTTCTTC
CASSLSLADNEQFF
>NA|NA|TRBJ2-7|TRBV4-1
TGCGCCAGCAGCCAGGGTTCCTACGAGCAGTACTTC
CASSQGSYEQYF
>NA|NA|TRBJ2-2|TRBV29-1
TGCAGCGTTGAGCTCACCGGGGAGCTGTTTTTT
CSVELTGELFF
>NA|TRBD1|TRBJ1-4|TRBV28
TGTGCCAGCAGGCCTAGGGGGCGTCATGAAAAACTGTTTTTT
CASRPRGRHEKLFF
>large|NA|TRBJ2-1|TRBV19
TGTGCCAGTAGGGACGGATACAATGAGCAGTTCTTC
CASRDGYNEQFF
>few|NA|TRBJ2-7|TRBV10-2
TGCGCCAGCAGGGCCCTCACAGGGTTTGGTTACGAGCAGTACTTC
CASRALTGFGYEQYF
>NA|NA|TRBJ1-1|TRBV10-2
TGCGCCAGCATTAGGGACGGGAGACATGAAGCTTTCTTT
CASIRDGRHEAFF
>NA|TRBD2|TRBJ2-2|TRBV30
TGTGCCTGGAGTTTAGCGGGGGCCAGCACCGGGGAGCTGTTTTTT
CAWSLAGASTGELFF
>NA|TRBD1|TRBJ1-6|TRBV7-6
TGTGCCAGCAGCTTAGCGGCCGGACAGGGGCCGAGCTCCTATAATTCACCCCTCCACTTT
CASSLAAGQGPSSYNSPLHF
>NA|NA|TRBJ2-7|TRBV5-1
TGCGCCAGCAAGATCGTCGGGGGCTCCTACGAGCAGTACTTC
CASKIVGGSYEQYF
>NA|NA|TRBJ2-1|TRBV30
TGTGCCTGGAGTGGCCCTTCAGTGGGGTCCTACAATGAGCAGTTCTTC
CAWSGPSVGSYNEQFF
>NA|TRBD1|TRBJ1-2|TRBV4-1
TGCGCCAGCAGCCAAGATAGAGGGACAGGGGGCGCGGGGGGCTACACCTTC
CASSQDRGTGGAGGYTF
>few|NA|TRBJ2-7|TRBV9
TGTGCCAGCAGCGTAGGTCAGGGGCGGGACGAGCAGTACTTC
CASSVGQGRDEQYF